Listed below are T cell receptor beta chains from one sample, sequenced in a study of identical twins. TCRdb ran MiXCR on the 5' RACE reads and lists one entry per CDR3 protein. In the table there are 450,000 or so distinct CDR3 sequences, roughly a quarter of which are singletons. The same sample was also studied in work on T cells expressing NK-cell markers.

The sample consisted of CD4+ T cells sorted from blood. The source is a woman in her late teens or twenties in good health. The CDR3 runs from the conserved cysteine through the conserved F or W. Not all rows give a size; the values are once, few, many and, for expanded clones, a class.

clone_size v_call cdr3_aa
NA TRBV6-5 CASSHPGGRTHEQYF
medium-sized TRBV5-1 CASSLGAGETDTQYF
NA TRBV18 CASSRTGGSYNEQFF
few TRBV12-3/TRBV12-4 CASSFASGYPGQFF
few TRBV20-1 CSANPRLAGFGTQYF
few TRBV7-3 CASSLRGSGGDEQFF
NA TRBV7-9 CASSLARGRLQETQYF
NA TRBV5-1 CASSLSLAAYNEQFF
NA TRBV30 CAWFTGTGGQTQYF
NA TRBV6-1 CASRLGTGQYGYTF
NA TRBV9 CASSVAGGPELSSYNEQFF
NA TRBV6-1 CASSVLAGSYEQYF
NA TRBV29-1 CSVDVRGSDEAFF
few TRBV7-2 CASSREPYNEQFF
NA TRBV7-2 CASSYQGGRSYNEQFF
NA TRBV20-1 CSARAAATYEQYF
NA TRBV6-1 CASARRSSSYNEQFF
NA TRBV6-1 CASSNRLAGGHEQYF
few TRBV5-1 CASSRETEQYF
NA TRBV27 CASNLSYNEQFF
NA TRBV20-1 CSARPTGGQETQYF
few TRBV12-3/TRBV12-4 CASSPHLGGSGRVGDTQYF
NA TRBV6-5 CASSYYGYNEQFF
NA TRBV19 CASSPGPTYNEQFF
NA TRBV29-1 CSVTAGDETQYF
NA TRBV7-9 CASSLGDSYRQGQYF
NA TRBV20-1 CSAGRDLSYGYTF
few TRBV6-6 CASRSGGQEQYF
NA TRBV20-1 CSASRLAGGLGTQYF
NA TRBV29-1 CSAARLAGGRQTQYF
NA TRBV20-1 CSARDTVGYTF
NA TRBV11-3 CASSGKTGAYEQYF
NA TRBV20-1 CSASPPLGLAGASSYEQYF
NA TRBV6-1 CASSFDASESTDTQYF
NA TRBV15 CATSRDGRGDEQFF
once TRBV15 CATSRSAGTGAVEQYF
NA TRBV20-1 CSAPRQGERETQYF
NA TRBV6-1 CASRRRDRVYEQYF
many TRBV7-9 CASSLAGTGNTEAFF
NA TRBV12-3/TRBV12-4 CASSWDLEEKLFF
NA TRBV5-1 CASSPGTGGLGTEAFF
few TRBV11-2 CASSLDRAADTQYF
NA TRBV4-1 CASSDGGSFYGYTF
few TRBV20-1 CSAWDSPGELFF
NA TRBV7-2 CASSLAPGGRLTNYGYTF
NA TRBV7-9 CASSFTSGSAGTQYF
NA TRBV6-5 CASSYLARETEAFF
few TRBV27 CASKVVDQRRGELFF
few TRBV19 CATTGNGEKLFF
NA TRBV29-1 CSVPGPNTGELFF
NA TRBV9 CASSVVAGDNEQFF
few TRBV5-4 CASSRTMSNTGELFF
NA TRBV20-1 CSAVTSGYEQYF
few TRBV2 CASRGGQYNQPQHF